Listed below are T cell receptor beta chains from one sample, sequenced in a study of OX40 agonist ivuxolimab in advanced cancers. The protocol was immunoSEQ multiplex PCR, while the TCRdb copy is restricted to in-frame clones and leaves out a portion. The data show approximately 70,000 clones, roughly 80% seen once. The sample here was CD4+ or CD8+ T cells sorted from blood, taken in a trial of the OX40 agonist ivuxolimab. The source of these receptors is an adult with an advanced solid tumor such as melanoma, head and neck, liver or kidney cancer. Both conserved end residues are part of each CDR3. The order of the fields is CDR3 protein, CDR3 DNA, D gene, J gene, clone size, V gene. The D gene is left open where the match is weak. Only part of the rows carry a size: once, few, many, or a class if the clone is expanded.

CASSYRRITDTQYF TGTGCCAGCAGTTACAGGCGGATCACAGATACGCAGTATTTT - TRBJ2-3 - TRBV6-6
CASTEDAVGGYTF TGCGCCAGCACCGAGGACGCCGTGGGGGGCTACACCTTC - TRBJ1-2 - TRBV5-1
CASSILGRNTEAFF TGTGCCAGCAGCATCTTGGGACGGAACACTGAAGCTTTCTTT - TRBJ1-1 - TRBV7-9
CASSFAPHGTNTGELFF TGTGCCAGCAGCTTTGCCCCCCACGGGACGAACACCGGGGAGCTGTTTTTT - TRBJ2-2 - TRBV7-7
CASRSGAAPNEKLFF TGTGCCAGTAGGTCCGGGGCCGCCCCTAATGAAAAACTGTTTTTT - TRBJ1-4 - TRBV19
CASSKATNEKLFF TGTGCCAGCTCAAAGGCCACTAATGAAAAACTGTTTTTT - TRBJ1-4 - TRBV18
CASSNRNTEAFF TGTGCCAGCAGTAATAGGAACACTGAAGCTTTCTTT - TRBJ1-1 - TRBV6-6
CSVGGQGGNTGELFF TGCAGCGTTGGGGGGCAGGGGGGTAACACCGGGGAGCTGTTTTTT - TRBJ2-2 - TRBV29-1
CASSYSRLAVSGELFF TGTGCCAGCAGTTACTCTAGACTAGCGGTCTCCGGGGAGCTGTTTTTT TRBD2 TRBJ2-2 - TRBV6-5
CASSAGTSGGASLYEQYF TGTGCCAGCAGTGCCGGGACTAGCGGGGGGGCCTCGTTATACGAGCAGTACTTC TRBD2 TRBJ2-7 many TRBV6-1
CASSPSTGISTDTQYF TGTGCCAGCAGCCCTTCGACAGGGATAAGCACAGATACGCAGTATTTT TRBD1 TRBJ2-3 - TRBV14
CASSASGGAGETQYF TGTGCCAGCAGTGCCAGCGGGGGGGCCGGGGAGACCCAGTACTTC TRBD2 TRBJ2-5 once TRBV6-1
CASSGPRDRGLDNEQFF TGCGCCAGCAGTGGCCCGAGGGACAGGGGGCTAGACAATGAGCAGTTCTTC TRBD1 TRBJ2-1 - TRBV10-1
CASSDRVRGYTF TGTGCCAGCTCCGACAGGGTAAGGGGCTACACCTTC TRBD1 TRBJ1-2 - TRBV28
CASTTGGGDTQYF TGCGCCAGCACGACAGGGGGCGGAGATACGCAGTATTTT TRBD1 TRBJ2-3 few TRBV5-1
CASSSSGAPGDTQYF TGCGCCAGCAGCTCTAGCGGAGCCCCGGGAGATACGCAGTATTTT TRBD2 TRBJ2-3 - TRBV5-1
CASSIAGLAGETQYF TGTGCCAGTAGTATAGCGGGACTAGCGGGGGAGACCCAGTACTTC TRBD2 TRBJ2-5 - TRBV19
CASSNNGGPETDTQYF TGTGCCAGCAGCAACAACGGAGGCCCGGAGACAGATACGCAGTATTTT - TRBJ2-3 - TRBV6-6
CASSLLAGVRGTDTQYF TGTGCCAGCAGTTTACTAGCGGGGGTAAGGGGCACAGATACGCAGTATTTT TRBD2 TRBJ2-3 - TRBV27
CASSLDRGDVRRAFF TGTGCCAGCAGTCTAGACAGGGGAGATGTTCGGCGAGCTTTCTTT TRBD1 TRBJ1-1 - TRBV2
CASSLQVGELFF TGTGCCAGCAGCTTGCAGGTTGGGGAGCTGTTTTTT - TRBJ2-2 - TRBV5-4
CASSLDYEQYF TGCGCCAGCAGCTTGGACTACGAGCAGTACTTC - TRBJ2-7 - TRBV5-1